This T cell receptor beta chain was identified during a study of cytomegalovirus exposure and HLA in healthy donors. For the study at large: Earlier, 95 million to 120 million unique TCR beta sequences were recovered from 200 million or so T cells by an analysis.

The CDR3 extends over 14 amino acids. Germline V gene sequence: CDR1 MDHEN, CDR2 SYDVKM. V shed 3 bases and J 3 bases; nucleotides not matched to a gene: 1. 60 Vbeta and 13 Jbeta primers were used in PCR. TCRdb's table, derived via immunoSEQ multiplex PCR, lists solely in-frame clones and lacks some. The sample includes about 120,000 clones, less than 85% of them seen just once. This rearrangement joins TRBV28 to TRBJ1-5, with TRBD1 matching 8 bases. Sequenced input: PBMCs. The TCR sequence derives from a man aged 50-59 years in good health and CMV-seropositive. CDR3 region: CASSFRGHNQPQHF. For the CDR3, the DNA is TGTGCCAGCAGTTTCAGGGGGCACAATCAGCCCCAGCATTTT.